This section outlines one T cell receptor (beta chain) sequence together with its context. Its cognate antigen is unknown. TCR beta VDJ combinations and CDR3 sequences were profiled from genomic DNA. TCRdb ran MiXCR on the reads and lists one entry per CDR3 protein. The sample lists a few hundred thousand distinct CDR3 sequences; 70% to 85% were seen once. Patients chosen for sequencing had shown CD8+CD57+ cell expansion by flow cytometry. Acquired aplastic anemia of severe grade affected all patients. Patients were treatment-naive when blood was sampled. This sample was included in a study of CD8+CD57+ T cells in acquired aplastic anemia. Broader study findings: Some 28 sequences, all CD8+ CDR3, were shared between patients and controls.

Sequenced material: sorted CD4+, CD8+, or CD8+CD57+ T cells (not recorded which) from PBMCs. The origin of this receptor is a human donor with aplastic anemia.

The CDR3 DNA follows: TGTGCCAGCAGCTTCGCGGGAGGTCCCGATCAGCATTTT. Encoded protein: CASSFAGGPDQHF. J is TRBJ2-3 and V is TRBV7-8; D not resolved. Near its end, the DNA agrees better with TRBJ1-5, so the J call may be wrong. There are 13 residues in the CDR3. In germline, CDR1 is SGHVS, CDR2 FQNEAQ.